This T cell receptor (beta chain) originates from a study of early T cells in non-severe SARS-CoV-2 infection. Across the study: Sequencing used unsorted whole-blood bulk RNA, so chains lack pairing.

Tagging with unique molecular identifiers was applied to individual cDNA molecules. Each CDR3 protein gets one entry after TCRdb re-called the 5' RACE reads with MiXCR. The sample holds approximately 76,000 distinct CDR3 sequences; roughly 12% are singletons and the top ten take about 4.8%. From germline, CDR1 is SNHLY and CDR2 FYNNEI. J gave up 0 bases and V 4 bases, and 2 bases lay outside the gene matches. The CDR3 spans 14 residues. Study observations and caveats: Anti-spike CD8 responses were favored in VDJdb matching, and private and CD4 specificities were missed.

Of note for this clonotype: Its antigen is unknown.

This clonotype was obtained from an adult who was a healthcare worker with PCR-confirmed SARS-CoV-2 infection or an uninfected control (not recorded which). The chain couples TRBV2 to TRBJ1-1; 7 nucleotides line up with TRBD1. The sequenced sample was whole blood. The CDR3 nucleotides read TGTGCCAGCAGTGGGACAGGAATGAACACTGAAGCTTTCTTT. It yields the protein CASSGTGMNTEAFF.